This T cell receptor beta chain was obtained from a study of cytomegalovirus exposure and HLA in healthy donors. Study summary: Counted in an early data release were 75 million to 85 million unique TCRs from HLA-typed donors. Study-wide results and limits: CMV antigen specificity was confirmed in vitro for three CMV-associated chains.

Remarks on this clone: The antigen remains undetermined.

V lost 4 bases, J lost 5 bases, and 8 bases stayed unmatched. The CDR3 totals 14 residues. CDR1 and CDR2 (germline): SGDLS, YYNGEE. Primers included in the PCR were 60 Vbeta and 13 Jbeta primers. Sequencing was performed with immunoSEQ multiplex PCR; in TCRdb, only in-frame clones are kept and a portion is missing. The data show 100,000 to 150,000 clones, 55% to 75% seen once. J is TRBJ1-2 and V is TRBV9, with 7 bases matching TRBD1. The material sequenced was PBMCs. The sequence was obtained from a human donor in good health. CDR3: CASSLTGQPYGYTF. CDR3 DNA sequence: TGTGCCAGCAGCCTTACGGGACAGCCTTATGGCTACACCTTC.